The 18 T cell receptor beta chains presented below share a single source sample, sequenced in a study of PD-1 blockade in classical Hodgkin lymphoma. TCRdb keeps only in-frame clones here, not all; method: immunoSEQ multiplex PCR. The repertoire includes 35,000 or so clones, roughly three quarters of them detected once, and 11% to 15% sits in the top ten. Brentuximab vedotin exposure varied among the patients, all of whom had relapsed after autologous stem cell transplantation. This material consisted of peripheral blood mononuclear cells (PBMCs), taken before the second cycle of nivolumab. The receptors derive from a human donor with classical Hodgkin lymphoma.

The V call is TRBV28, the J call TRBJ2-1, with 11 bases identical to TRBD2. The CDR3 covers 15 residues. CDR1 is MDHEN and CDR2 is SYDVKM in the germline V gene. V dropped 6 bases and J dropped 7; count of bases not matched to a gene: 8. The CDR3 bases are TGTGCCAGCAGCCCCGGGGGACTAGCGGTAAATGAGCAGTTCTTC. Protein sequence: CASSPGGLAVNEQFF.

As to this clone: One end of the junction does not line up with germline, which may come from a read error. The J gene is TRBJ1-1, the V gene TRBV4-1; TRBD1 matches 12 bases. This CDR3 has 17 amino acids. Germline-derived CDR1 and CDR2 are MGHRA and YSYEKL. Written as DNA, the CDR3 is TGCGCCAGCAGCCAAGTCCCGGGACAGGGGGCGAACAGTGAAGCTTTCTTT. Amino acids: CASSQVPGQGANSEAFF.

The chain links TRBV7-9 to TRBJ2-1; TRBD2 agrees at 12 bases. Germline CDR1 is SEHNR and CDR2 is FQNEAQ (reference sequence). The CDR3 runs to 16 residues. The V gene end was trimmed by 5 bases and the J gene end by 0 bases; junction bases not matched to a gene: 2. CDR3 amino acids: CASSTSGGSSYNEQFF. CDR3 DNA sequence: TGTGCCAGCAGCACTAGCGGGGGGAGCTCCTACAATGAGCAGTTCTTC.

The genes are TRBV6-1 and TRBJ1-1; D remains ambiguous. The V gene lost 6 bases and the J gene lost 0 bases, with 11 bases spanning the gap. Germline assignment: CDR1 MNHNS and CDR2 SASEGT. This CDR3 has 14 amino acids. CDR3 DNA sequence: TGTGCCAGCAGAACTCGGGTAATGAACACTGAAGCTTTCTTT. As protein: CASRTRVMNTEAFF.

The chain joins TRBV10-3 to TRBJ2-2; the D is unclear. The CDR3 loop spans 15 amino acids. V was shortened by 8 bases and J by 1 base, with 14 bases between the two germline ends. Germline V gives CDR1 ENHRY, CDR2 SYGVKD. For the CDR3, the DNA is TGTGCCATCTCCCCTCCGCGTCTGAACACCGGGGAGCTGTTTTTT. Its translation: CAISPPRLNTGELFF.

This chain joins TRBV5-1 and TRBJ1-2, with D unresolved. This CDR3 has 13 residues. Germline CDR1 and CDR2: SGHRS and YFSETQ. Trimming removed 4 bases from V and 0 bases from J, with 7 bases in between. CDR3 protein: CASSLGANYGYTF. Written as DNA, the CDR3 is TGCGCCAGCAGCCTCGGTGCTAACTATGGCTACACCTTC.

V gene TRBV11-2 combines with J gene TRBJ2-5; D gene unclear. Trimming took off 5 bases at V and 5 bases at J, with 18 bases between the two ends. The CDR3 consists of 15 residues. Germline CDR1 and CDR2: SGHAT and FQNNGV. The CDR3 spells CASSPPQTLTETQYF. The CDR3, as DNA: TGTGCCAGCAGCCCTCCGCAAACTTTGACGGAGACCCAGTACTTC.

The chain employs TRBV5-4 and TRBJ2-3, with TRBD2 matching over 16 bases. Germline CDR1 reads SGHNT; CDR2 reads YYREEE (reference sequence). V shed 4 bases and J 4 bases; nucleotides not matched to a gene: 3. This CDR3 spans 16 amino acids. The DNA of the CDR3 is TGTGCCAGCAGCCCGGGGACTAGCGGGGGGGCAGATACGCAGTATTTT. Amino acid sequence: CASSPGTSGGADTQYF.

CDR3 sequence reads: CASSTPTSSYEQYF. CDR3 bases: TGTGCCAGCAGTACTCCGACAAGTTCCTACGAGCAGTACTTC. This sequence joins TRBV28 and TRBJ2-7; D not resolved. There are 14 residues in the CDR3. With 5 bases removed from V and 1 base from J, the gap between germline ends came to 12 bases. From germline, CDR1 is MDHEN and CDR2 SYDVKM.

This clone has just a few counts. The same CDR3 is also encoded by other DNA sequences in this sample. V and J are TRBV5-1 and TRBJ1-3; D gene uncertain. The CDR3 is made up of 14 amino acids. Germline values: CDR1 SGHRS, CDR2 YFSETQ. V was shortened by 0 bases and J by 0 bases, with 4 bases between the two germline ends. The CDR3 loop reads CASSLGSSGNTIYF. Written as DNA, the CDR3 is TGCGCCAGCAGCTTGGGATCCTCTGGAAACACCATATATTTT.

V is TRBV4-3 and J is TRBJ1-1; D gene unclear. Germline CDR1 LGHNA, CDR2 YSLEER. There are 11 residues in the CDR3. V dropped 2 bases and J dropped 10 bases, with 8 bases sitting between them. For the CDR3, the DNA is TGCGCCAGCAGCCAAAGGCTGGGAGCTTTCTTT. It translates to CASSQRLGAFF.

In this sample, this clone turned up a few times. V is TRBV5-4 and J is TRBJ2-7; D uncertain. V lost 3 bases and J 0 bases, leaving 10 bases between the germline ends. The CDR3 covers 14 residues. The germline CDR1 and CDR2 sequences are SGHNT and YYREEE (reference sequence). The CDR3 nucleotides read TGTGCCAGCAGCTCCGACAAGAGCTCCTACGAGCAGTACTTC. This gives the protein CASSSDKSSYEQYF.

J is TRBJ1-2 and V is TRBV10-3; D may be TRBD1 (6 bases). The V gene's germline CDR1 is ENHRY and CDR2 SYGVKD. The CDR3 is 12 residues long. The V end was cut by 8 bases, the J end by 5 bases, with 12 bases between. CDR3 in amino acids: CAIEGTMYGYTF. CDR3 DNA: TGTGCCATCGAAGGGACAATGTATGGCTACACCTTC.

This chain joins TRBV6-6 and TRBJ1-1, with TRBD1 as a possible D gene (6 bases). The ends were cut back, 4 bases at V and 1 base at J, with 10 bases in the middle. Germline V CDR1 and CDR2: MNHNY, SVGAGI (reference sequence). The CDR3 extends over 14 amino acids. DNA for the CDR3: TGTGCCAGCAGTTTGATACAGGGGAACACTGAAGCTTTCTTT. Translating gives CASSLIQGNTEAFF.

Details on this clone: One junction end disagrees with the germline gene, perhaps due to a read error. This chain connects TRBV7-6 to TRBJ2-7, with 10 bases matching TRBD1. CDR3 length: 15 amino acids. CDR1 is SGHVS, CDR2 FNYEAQ, per germline. In DNA form, the CDR3 reads TGTGCCAGCAGCATAGCGACAGGGGGCCTCTACGAGCAGTACTTC. Encoded protein: CASSIATGGLYEQYF.

The rearrangement joins TRBV6-5 to TRBJ1-1; no firm D call. The germline V gene has CDR1 MNHEY and CDR2 SVGAGI. V lost 2 bases and J lost 8, with 12 bases in between. The CDR3 runs to 13 residues. CDR3: CASSYHLTAEAFF. The DNA for the CDR3 is TGTGCCAGCAGTTACCATCTTACAGCCGAAGCTTTCTTT.

The chain couples TRBV5-1 to TRBJ1-1, with D unresolved. Trimming shortened V by 0 bases and J by 4 bases, and 13 bases separated the two germline ends. This CDR3 is built from 15 residues. Per the germline V gene, CDR1 is SGHRS and CDR2 is YFSETQ. In DNA, the CDR3 is TGCGCCAGCAGCTTGGCCCAGGTTGGGAGCACTGAAGCTTTCTTT. The encoded protein is CASSLAQVGSTEAFF.

This clone was observed a few times. The chain links TRBV7-8 to TRBJ2-5; D could derive from TRBD1 or TRBD2 (6 bases each). V lost 1 base to trimming and J lost 0 bases, with 9 bases between them. Germline CDR1 is SGHVS and CDR2 is FQNEAQ. The CDR3 consists of 15 residues. CDR3 loop: CASSLGGGYQETQYF. The CDR3 DNA follows: TGTGCCAGCAGCTTAGGAGGGGGGTACCAAGAGACCCAGTACTTC.